These 27 T cell receptor beta chains share one sample of origin, sequenced in a study of blood T cell repertoires in COVID-19. Assay: immunoSEQ multiplex PCR; the TCRdb copy retains only in-frame clones and omits some. The top ten clones hold around 16% of a sample with 45,000 or so clones, about 88% of them seen once. The sequencing sample was made of peripheral blood. Receptors originate from a man between 65 and 79 years old with active COVID-19.

This rearrangement joins TRBV9 to TRBJ1-1; 11 bases map to TRBD1. Unmatched junction bases numbered 4, after V lost 3 bases and J lost 3 bases. This CDR3 is built from 15 residues. The germline V gene encodes CDR1 SGDLS and CDR2 YYNGEE. CDR3 residues: CASSAPGQGDTEAFF. The DNA of the CDR3 is TGTGCCAGCAGCGCCCCGGGACAGGGGGACACTGAAGCTTTCTTT.

The chain couples TRBV4-1 to TRBJ2-7; 11 nucleotides line up with TRBD1. J was trimmed by 3 bases and V by 1 base; bases with no gene match: 2. This CDR3 is 15 amino acids long. The germline CDR1 and CDR2 sequences are MGHRA and YSYEKL. CDR3 loop: CASSQVGTGGYEQYF. CDR3 in DNA: TGCGCCAGCAGCCAAGTGGGGACAGGGGGCTACGAGCAGTACTTC.

V is TRBV4-1 and J is TRBJ2-2; tentatively, D is TRBD2 (5 bases). V dropped 6 bases and J dropped 0 bases, with 8 bases sitting between them. Germline V gene sequence: CDR1 MGHRA, CDR2 YSYEKL. CDR3 size: 14 residues. CDR3 region: CASSSGTNTGELFF. The CDR3 coding sequence is TGCGCCAGCAGTTCCGGGACGAACACCGGGGAGCTGTTTTTT.

The chain combines TRBV18 with TRBJ2-3, with 10 bases lining up with TRBD1. The CDR3 length is 15 residues. After removal of 6 bases from V and 1 base from J, the junction contained 4 bases not matched to a gene. Germline V gives CDR1 KGHSH, CDR2 LQKENI. CDR3 DNA sequence: TGTGCCAGCTCCCGGGACAGGGGAGGCACAGATACGCAGTATTTT. Its protein product is CASSRDRGGTDTQYF. The variable domain in full, with the rest retrieved from reference TRBV18 and TRBJ2-3, is NAGVMQNPRHLVRRRGQEARLRCSPMKGHSHVYWYRQLPEEGLKFMVYLQKENIIDESGMPKERFSAEFPKEGPSILRIQQVVRGDSAAYFCASSRDRGGTDTQYFGPGTRLTVL.

The CDR3 sequence: CASSGGQPYTDTQYF. Here the CDR3 DNA reads TGTGCCAGCAGCGGGGGACAGCCATACACAGATACGCAGTATTTT. The chain joins TRBV6-5 to TRBJ2-3, with D possibly being TRBD1 (7 bases). Trimming left V 6 bases short and J 2 bases short, with 15 bases between. The length of the CDR3 is 15 residues. From germline, CDR1 is MNHEY and CDR2 SVGAGI.

CDR3 sequence (DNA): TGTGCCAGCGCCTACGGTAGCGGGGGGGAGTCTGGGGCCAACGTCCTGACTTTC. This encodes CASAYGSGGESGANVLTF. V is TRBV7-2 and J is TRBJ2-6, with 11 bases matching TRBD2. Germline lookup yields CDR1 SGHTA and CDR2 FQGNSA. This CDR3 region has 18 residues. V gave up 8 bases and J gave up 1 base; unmatched junction bases: 10.

DNA of the CDR3: TGTGCCAGCATGGATGGGGGGAGCTCCTACGAGCAGTACTTC. It translates to CASMDGGSSYEQYF. V usage is TRBV3-1 (or the pseudogene TRBV3-2) and J usage is TRBJ2-7, with D perhaps matching TRBD2 (6 bases). CDR3 size: 14 residues. Germline V gives CDR1 LGHDT, CDR2 YNNKEL (reference sequence). Trimming took 7 bases from V and 0 from J, leaving 13 bases between them.

The chain recombines TRBV5-4 with TRBJ2-7; 9 bases match TRBD2. V dropped 0 bases and J dropped 0; count of bases not matched to a gene: 4. CDR1 and CDR2 from the germline V gene are SGHNT and YYREEE (reference sequence). The CDR3 contains 16 residues. The CDR3 region is CASSLGLAGPSYEQYF. The CDR3 nucleotides are TGTGCCAGCAGCTTGGGGCTAGCGGGGCCCTCCTACGAGCAGTACTTC.

The gene calls are TRBV7-3 and TRBJ2-1; D may be TRBD2 (6 bases). Germline V gene lookup returns CDR1 SGHTA and CDR2 FQGTGA. V gave up 5 bases and J gave up 9 bases, with 14 bases separating them. The length of the CDR3 is 13 residues. DNA of the CDR3: TGTGCCAGCAGCCCGGCCCGAGCGGGTGAGCAGTTCTTC. It specifies CASSPARAGEQFF.

This rearrangement joins TRBV6-4 to TRBJ2-1, with D possibly being TRBD1 (6 bases). The V end lost 5 bases, the J end lost 3 bases, and 14 bases lay between the germline ends. The CDR3 has 15 residues. Germline CDR1 and CDR2: MRHNA and SNTAGT. CDR3 nucleotide sequence: TGTGCCAGCAGTATTGGGGGACAAGACTACAATGAGCAGTTCTTC. Protein sequence: CASSIGGQDYNEQFF.

The chain uses TRBV21-1 and TRBJ1-2; TRBD1 reflects the table's D call only, with no check against the DNA. TRBV21-1 constitutes a pseudogene. The length of the CDR3 is 16 residues. The CDR3 reads CASSKEPARGSNGYTF. CDR3 in DNA: TGTGCCAGCAGCAAAGAACCGGCAAGGGGTTCTAATGGCTACACCTTC.

The chain recombines TRBV6-5 with TRBJ1-2; 7 positions agree with TRBD1. From germline, CDR1 is MNHEY and CDR2 SVGAGI. The CDR3 consists of 15 residues. V lost 5 bases, J lost 2 bases, and 8 bases stayed unmatched. The CDR3 nucleotides are TGTGCCAGCAGTAGTTTCGACAGGGCAAACTATGGCTACACCTTC. Residues: CASSSFDRANYGYTF.

This chain joins TRBV5-5 and TRBJ2-5; 14 bases agree with TRBD2. The junction had 7 bases not matched to a gene; V was cut back by 4 bases and J by 5 bases. Germline V CDR1 and CDR2: SGHKS, YYEKEE (reference sequence). The CDR3 has 16 residues. CDR3 in DNA: TGTGCCAGCAGCCCGGGGACTAGCGGGGGTAGTGAGACCCAGTACTTC. This sequence encodes CASSPGTSGGSETQYF.

The V call is TRBV27, the J call TRBJ1-4; D is possibly TRBD1 (5 bases). V was pared by 0 bases and J by 0 bases, with 11 bases between. Germline V CDR1 and CDR2: MNHEY, SMNVEV (reference sequence). This CDR3 comprises 17 residues. The CDR3 loop is CASSLSWGVTTNEKLFF. The CDR3 region has the DNA TGTGCCAGCAGTTTATCGTGGGGGGTGACAACTAATGAAAAACTGTTTTTT.

The genes are TRBV5-1 and TRBJ1-1; possibly TRBD1 for D (6 bases). This CDR3 has 13 residues. Germline V gives CDR1 SGHRS, CDR2 YFSETQ. Trimming cost V 0 bases and J 3 bases, with 6 bases left between them. CDR3 nucleotide sequence: TGCGCCAGCAGCTTGGCAGGGGACACTGAAGCTTTCTTT. This sequence encodes CASSLAGDTEAFF.

The chain joins TRBV6-1 to TRBJ2-7; 9 bases line up with TRBD1. There are 15 residues in the CDR3. The V gene's germline CDR1 is MNHNS and CDR2 SASEGT. After removal of 2 bases from V and 0 bases from J, the junction contained 2 bases not matched to a gene. CDR3 amino acids: CASSEWDRASYEQYF. Here the CDR3 DNA reads TGTGCCAGCAGTGAATGGGACAGGGCCTCCTACGAGCAGTACTTC.

The chain has TRBV28 and TRBJ1-3, with 8 bases matching TRBD1. Trimming cost V 5 bases and J 3 bases; bases outside gene matches: 6. CDR3 length: 15 residues. Germline CDR1 is MDHEN and CDR2 is SYDVKM. Here the CDR3 reads CASSQGAKGGNTIYF. The CDR3 nucleotides are TGTGCCAGCAGTCAGGGGGCGAAAGGTGGAAACACCATATATTTT. The variable domain in full, completed from reference TRBV28 and TRBJ1-3, reads DVKVTQSSRYLVKRTGEKVFLECVQDMDHENMFWYRQDPGLGLRLIYFSYDVKMKEKGDIPEGYSVSREKKERFSLILESASTNQTSMYLCASSQGAKGGNTIYFGEGSWLTVV.

The rearrangement joins TRBV18 to TRBJ1-4; 7 bases match TRBD1. CDR1 and CDR2 (germline): KGHSH, LQKENI. Losses at the gene ends were 2 bases for V and 5 bases for J; bases not matched to a gene: 2. The CDR3 has 14 amino acids. The CDR3 loop reads CASSPTGVNEKLFF. Written as DNA, the CDR3 is TGTGCCAGCTCACCAACAGGGGTAAATGAAAAACTGTTTTTT.

In nucleotides, the CDR3 is TGTGCCAGCAGCCGCTTCCGGGGTGAGGATGAAAAACTGTTTTTT. It is translated as CASSRFRGEDEKLFF. V usage is TRBV3-1 (or the pseudogene TRBV3-2) and J usage is TRBJ1-4, with D unclear. V lost 4 bases to trimming and J lost 6 bases, with 15 bases between them. Germline lookup yields CDR1 LGHDT and CDR2 YNNKEL (reference sequence). The length of the CDR3 is 15 residues.

This chain uses TRBV28 with TRBJ2-7, with a tentative D call TRBD2 (5 bases). CDR1 is MDHEN, CDR2 SYDVKM, per germline. This CDR3 is 13 amino acids long. Trimming left V 3 bases short and J 4 bases short, with 10 bases between. The CDR3 DNA is TGTGCCAGCAGTTTGAGGGCAGCGTACGAGCAGTACTTC. This encodes CASSLRAAYEQYF.

This clone was detected only once. The chain employs TRBV19 and TRBJ1-2; TRBD1 might be the D (6 bases). Deletions cut 5 bases from V and 7 bases from J, with 17 bases between. CDR1 LNHDA and CDR2 SQIVND come from the germline V gene (reference sequence). CDR3 length: 14 amino acids. DNA of the CDR3: TGTGCCAGTAGTCAGAATGACAGGTTCGCTGGCTACACCTTC. This gives the protein CASSQNDRFAGYTF. Combining the CDR3 with reference TRBV19 and TRBJ1-2 gives the whole variable domain DGGITQSPKYLFRKEGQNVTLSCEQNLNHDAMYWYRQDPGQGLRLIYYSQIVNDFQKGDIAEGYSVSREKKESFPLTVTSAQKNPTAFYLCASSQNDRFAGYTFGSGTRLTVV.

CDR3 region: CASSRDRALNTEAFF. CDR3 bases: TGTGCCAGCAGCAGGGACAGGGCCCTGAACACTGAAGCTTTCTTT. The chain is built from TRBV14 and TRBJ1-1, with 9 bases lining up with TRBD1. Germline V gene sequence: CDR1 SGHDN, CDR2 FVKESK. Losses at the gene ends were 5 bases for V and 0 bases for J; bases not matched to a gene: 4. The CDR3 consists of 15 residues. The full variable domain, completed using reference TRBV14 and TRBJ1-1, is EAGVTQFPSHSVIEKGQTVTLRCDPISGHDNLYWYRRVMGKEIKFLLHFVKESKQDESGMPNNRFLAERTGGTYSTLKVQPAELEDSGVYFCASSRDRALNTEAFFGQGTRLTVV.

The J gene is TRBJ1-5, the V gene TRBV18; D remains ambiguous. The germline V gene encodes CDR1 KGHSH and CDR2 LQKENI. The CDR3 runs 15 residues. Trimming took off 8 bases at V and 0 bases at J, with 14 bases between the two ends. The CDR3 DNA is TGTGCCAGCCAACCGGGGATGAATAGCAATCAGCCCCAGCATTTT. As protein: CASQPGMNSNQPQHF.

This chain uses TRBV5-1 with TRBJ2-5, with TRBD2 identical over 14 bases. Germline CDR1 and CDR2: SGHRS and YFSETQ. V was pared by 4 bases and J by 3 bases, with 8 bases of the junction left unmatched. The CDR3 covers 17 residues. The CDR3 reads CASSAGLAGGREETQYF. CDR3 coding DNA: TGCGCCAGCAGCGCAGGACTAGCGGGGGGACGAGAAGAGACCCAGTACTTC.

This chain uses TRBV9 with TRBJ1-2; 9 positions match TRBD1. The V gene's germline CDR1 is SGDLS and CDR2 YYNGEE. The CDR3 spans 18 residues. Trimming at V came to 0 bases and at J to 1 base, leaving 10 bases not matched to a gene. The CDR3 loop is CASSVGPKQGAGNYGYTF. DNA of the CDR3: TGTGCCAGCAGCGTAGGTCCCAAACAGGGGGCAGGTAACTATGGCTACACCTTC.

The CDR3 coding sequence is TGTGCCAGCAGCTTAATCGGGGACACTGAAGCTTTCTTT. This sequence encodes CASSLIGDTEAFF. The gene calls are TRBV7-9 and TRBJ1-1; D is unresolved. The CDR3 runs 13 residues. In germline, CDR1 is SEHNR, CDR2 FQNEAQ (reference sequence). The germline V and J ends were trimmed by 2 bases and 3 bases, with 7 bases remaining between them.

The V gene is TRBV18, the J gene TRBJ2-3, with 10 bases identical to TRBD2. Germline assignment: CDR1 KGHSH and CDR2 LQKENI. J lost 4 bases, V lost 6 bases, and 7 bases had no gene match. The CDR3 spans 15 residues. CDR3 residues: CASSIAGGRSDTQYF. CDR3 DNA: TGTGCCAGCTCCATAGCGGGGGGCAGGTCAGATACGCAGTATTTT.